Listed below are T cell receptor beta chains from one sample, sequenced in a study of blood T cell repertoires in COVID-19. Sequenced by immunoSEQ multiplex PCR; TCRdb stores in-frame clones only, minus some. The data show around 61,000 clones, under 90% seen once. Sequencing was performed on peripheral blood. The receptors were gathered from a man in his fifties with active COVID-19. Both conserved end residues are part of each CDR3. A D gene is named only where the DNA matches it firmly. The size entry is marked missing in some rows and otherwise reads once, few, many or a size class.

V	length	D	J	size	DNA	CDR3
TRBV28	14	TRBD2	TRBJ2-7	once	TGTGCCAGCAGCCCCACGGGACTAGTGGGCGAGCAGTACTTC	CASSPTGLVGEQYF
TRBV5-1	15	.	TRBJ1-1	.	TGCGCCAGCAGCTTGGCCGGGCAGGGCACCACTGAAGCTTTCTTT	CASSLAGQGTTEAFF
TRBV19	14	TRBD1	TRBJ2-5	.	TGTGCCAGTAGTATTCAGGGGGCCGGTGAGACCCAGTACTTC	CASSIQGAGETQYF
TRBV4-1	14	TRBD1	TRBJ2-7	.	TGCGCCAGCAGCCTCGGACAGGGTACCTACGAGCAGTACTTC	CASSLGQGTYEQYF
TRBV7-3	14	.	TRBJ2-3	.	TGTGCCAGCAGCCCCGTTTCGGGTGAGGATACGCAGTATTTT	CASSPVSGEDTQYF
TRBV3-1/TRBV3-2	14	.	TRBJ2-7	few	TGTGCCAGCGCTAAAGGGACTCTAACACGCGAGCAGTACTTC	CASAKGTLTREQYF
TRBV6-4	15	TRBD1	TRBJ2-3	.	TGTGCCAGCAGTAGACAGGGTGGGGGCACAGATACGCAGTATTTT	CASSRQGGGTDTQYF
TRBV23-1	15	TRBD1	TRBJ2-7	.	TGCGCCAGCAGTCAGGCACAGGGGGCCTTGAACGAGCAGTACTTC	CASSQAQGALNEQYF
TRBV18	15	TRBD2	TRBJ2-1	.	TGTGCCAGCTCACCAGCGGGAGGCTCCTACAATGAGCAGTTCTTC	CASSPAGGSYNEQFF
TRBV5-7	17	.	TRBJ2-6	.	TGTGCCAGCCGCTGGACAGAGTTCCTCTCTGGGGCCAACGTCCTGACTTTC	CASRWTEFLSGANVLTF
TRBV7-3	15	TRBD2	TRBJ2-2	.	TGTGCCAGCGGAATTACCGGGACTAGAACCGGGGAGCTGTTTTTT	CASGITGTRTGELFF
TRBV5-6	15	.	TRBJ2-3	.	TGTGCCAGCAGCTTGAGGAGCGGGTACACAGATACGCAGTATTTT	CASSLRSGYTDTQYF
TRBV5-6	15	.	TRBJ1-6	few	TGTGCCAGCAGTCCAACAAGCTCCTATAATTCACCCCTCCACTTT	CASSPTSSYNSPLHF
TRBV27	15	.	TRBJ2-7	.	TGTGCCAGCAGTTTATTTAGGGCGGGCCCCTACGAGCAGTACTTC	CASSLFRAGPYEQYF
TRBV4-3	15	.	TRBJ2-3	once	TGCGCCAGCAGCCAAGCCGCCGACAACACAGATACGCAGTATTTT	CASSQAADNTDTQYF
TRBV5-1	14	TRBD1	TRBJ1-4	.	TGCGCCAGCAGCTTGGGACAGGGCGAAGGAAAACTGTTTTTT	CASSLGQGEGKLFF
TRBV7-9	17	.	TRBJ2-5	once	TGTGCCAGCAGCTTAGCGGTCAGCGGACTAAAGTCGGAGACCCAGTACTTC	CASSLAVSGLKSETQYF
TRBV28	12	.	TRBJ2-1	.	TGTGCCAGCACGAGCTCCTACAATGAGCAGTTCTTC	CASTSSYNEQFF
TRBV9	14	.	TRBJ1-2	.	TGTGCCAGCAGCGTAGAGGGGGACCTCTATGGCTACACCTTC	CASSVEGDLYGYTF
TRBV7-8	22	TRBD1	TRBJ1-4	few	TGTGCCAGCAGCTTAGCGCACTACCGGACAGGGCCGGTGTACTTAACTAATGAAAAACTGTTTTTT	CASSLAHYRTGPVYLTNEKLFF
TRBV4-1	16	TRBD1	TRBJ2-7	.	TGCGCCAGCAGCCAAGGGTGGGGACAGGGGGTCCACGAGCAGTACTTC	CASSQGWGQGVHEQYF
TRBV3-1/TRBV3-2	15	.	TRBJ2-7	.	TGTGCCAGCAGCCAAGGGGGGCAGGGTTCCTACGAGCAGTACTTC	CASSQGGQGSYEQYF
TRBV7-9	16	TRBD2	TRBJ2-1	.	TGTGCCAGCAGCTTAGGTTGGGACTACGGGGACAATGAGCAGTTCTTC	CASSLGWDYGDNEQFF
TRBV9	15	TRBD2	TRBJ2-3	.	TGTGCCAGCAGCGTAGTTCGAGCGGGAGGGGATACGCAGTATTTT	CASSVVRAGGDTQYF
TRBV28	14	.	TRBJ1-2	few	TGTGCCAGCAGTTTGGGTATAGGGGGGGATGGCTACACCTTC	CASSLGIGGDGYTF
TRBV18	13	.	TRBJ1-2	few	TGTGCCAGCTCACCTCGGGTTGCCAGCGGCTACACCTTC	CASSPRVASGYTF
TRBV7-2	15	.	TRBJ2-7	once	TGTGCCAGCAGCTTAGCGTTTGGGCGTTCCTACGAGCAGTACTTC	CASSLAFGRSYEQYF
TRBV7-9	14	TRBD1	TRBJ2-7	few	TGTGCCAGCAGCTTAGCGGGACAGGGGTACGAGCAGTACTTC	CASSLAGQGYEQYF
TRBV2	14	TRBD1	TRBJ2-5	.	TGTGCCAGCAGCCTCGGACAGGGCCAAGAGACCCAGTACTTC	CASSLGQGQETQYF
TRBV21-1	16	.	TRBJ2-3	.	TGTGCCAGCAGCAAGCCTGGCGGGGGGTGCACAGATACGCAGTATTTT	CASSKPGGGCTDTQYF
TRBV7-3	14	TRBD2	TRBJ2-1	.	TGTGCCAGCAGTGTAAGCGGGGGGAACAATGAGCAGTTCTTC	CASSVSGGNNEQFF
TRBV27	16	.	TRBJ2-2	.	TGTGCCAGCAGTTTTTACGGACAGTTGGACACCGGGGAGCTGTTTTTT	CASSFYGQLDTGELFF
TRBV7-2	15	.	TRBJ1-4	.	TGTGCCAGCAGCTTAGACGGGAGGACTAATGAAAAACTGTTTTTT	CASSLDGRTNEKLFF
TRBV5-4	17	TRBD2	TRBJ2-3	.	TGTGCCAGCAGCTGGGACCCCACGGGGGGTGGCACAGATACGCAGTATTTT	CASSWDPTGGGTDTQYF
TRBV2	14	.	TRBJ2-3	.	TGTGCCAGCAGACAAACACTGGGCCTAGATACGCAGTATTTT	CASRQTLGLDTQYF
TRBV19	14	TRBD1	TRBJ2-5	.	TGTGCCAGTAGTCCGGGACAGGTCCGAGAGACCCAGTACTTC	CASSPGQVRETQYF